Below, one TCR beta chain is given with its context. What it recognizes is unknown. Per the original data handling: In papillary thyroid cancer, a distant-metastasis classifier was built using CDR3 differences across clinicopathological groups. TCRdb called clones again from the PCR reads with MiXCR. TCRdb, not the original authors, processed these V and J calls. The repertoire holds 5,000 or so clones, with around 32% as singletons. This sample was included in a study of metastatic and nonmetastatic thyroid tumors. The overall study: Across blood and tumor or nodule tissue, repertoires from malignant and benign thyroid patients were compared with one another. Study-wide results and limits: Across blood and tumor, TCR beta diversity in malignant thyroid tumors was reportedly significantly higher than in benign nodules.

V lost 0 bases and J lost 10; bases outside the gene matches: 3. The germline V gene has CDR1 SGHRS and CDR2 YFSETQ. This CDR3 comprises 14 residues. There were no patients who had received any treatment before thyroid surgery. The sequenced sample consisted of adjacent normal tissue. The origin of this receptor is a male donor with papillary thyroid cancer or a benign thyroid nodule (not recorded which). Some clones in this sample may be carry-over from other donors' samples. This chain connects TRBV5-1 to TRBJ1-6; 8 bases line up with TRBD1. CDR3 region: CASSLGQGSSPLHF. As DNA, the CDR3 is TGCGCCAGCAGCTTGGGACAGGGGAGCTCACCCCTCCACTTT.